Described below is a single T cell receptor (beta chain) sequence and its context. This same CDR3 is encoded by further DNA sequences in the sample. Data came from immunoSEQ multiplex PCR; TCRdb stores just in-frame clones and leaves some out. The repertoire holds about 1 million clones, with around 76% as singletons. The healthy adult donors were HIV-negative and reported no recent acute infections or vaccinations. The CDR3 sequence is 14 residues long. The V gene end was trimmed by 4 bases and the J gene end by 3 bases; junction bases not matched to a gene: 6. Germline values: CDR1 SGHAT, CDR2 FQDESV (reference sequence). The data derive from a study of shared clonotypes between healthy human individuals. Across the whole study: A donor's plate count was three for CD4 naive and three for CD4 memory; CD8 naive had two and CD8 memory one.

The sequencing input was memory CD4+ T cells sorted from blood. Specified subset: CD45RA-negative fraction. The source of this sequence is a man between 18 and 35 years old in good health. The chain is built from TRBV11-1 and TRBJ2-7; 7 nucleotides agree with TRBD1. CDR3 bases: TGTGCCAGCAGCTCACCGGGACAGAGCTACGAGCAGTACTTC. Protein: CASSSPGQSYEQYF.